This T cell receptor (beta chain) came from a study of OX40 agonist ivuxolimab in advanced cancers. Study-level information: The eligibility criteria allowed prior anti-PD-1, anti-PD-L1 or anti-CTLA-4 therapy, and around 40% had some.

This clone occurred a few times. Cycle 7 day 1, cycle 4 day 1, and baseline were the timepoints at which blood was sampled. Clones were read by immunoSEQ multiplex PCR, and TCRdb kept only the in-frame ones, dropping some. The sample comprises 60,000 to 90,000 clones, about 81% of which are singletons, and about 5% rests with the top ten. The CDR3 has 14 residues. Germline CDR1 reads GTSNPN; CDR2 reads SVGIG (reference sequence). Deletions cut 0 bases from V and 2 bases from J, with 8 bases between. This sequence was found in an adult with an advanced solid tumor such as melanoma, head and neck, liver or kidney cancer. This chain uses TRBV30 with TRBJ2-4; D may be TRBD2 (5 bases). The specimen was CD4+ or CD8+ T cells sorted from blood, collected in a trial of the OX40 agonist ivuxolimab. In nucleotides, the CDR3 is TGTGCCTGGAGTGTTCCGGGGTCCAAAAACATTCAGTACTTC. As protein: CAWSVPGSKNIQYF.